This T cell receptor beta chain emerged from a study of patients and donors after allogeneic stem cell transplantation. The CDR3 runs to 12 residues. From germline, CDR1 is SGHTA and CDR2 FQGNSA. Trimming took 5 bases from V and 9 from J; bases not matched to a gene: 4. TCRdb re-called the RT-PCR reads with MiXCR, one entry per CDR3 protein. The sample has tens of thousands of distinct CDR3 sequences; 13% are singletons. This TCR derives from a human donor who was either an allogeneic HSCT recipient or a stem cell or donor lymphocyte infusion donor (not recorded which). It is not recorded whose cells these are; they may come from a transplant donor. This chain connects TRBV7-2 to TRBJ2-1; 7 positions match TRBD2. Specimen: blood, either unsorted or a sorted T cell fraction (not recorded which). Here the CDR3 reads CASSMTSFEQFF. CDR3 in DNA: TGTGCCAGCAGCATGACTAGCTTTGAGCAGTTCTTC.